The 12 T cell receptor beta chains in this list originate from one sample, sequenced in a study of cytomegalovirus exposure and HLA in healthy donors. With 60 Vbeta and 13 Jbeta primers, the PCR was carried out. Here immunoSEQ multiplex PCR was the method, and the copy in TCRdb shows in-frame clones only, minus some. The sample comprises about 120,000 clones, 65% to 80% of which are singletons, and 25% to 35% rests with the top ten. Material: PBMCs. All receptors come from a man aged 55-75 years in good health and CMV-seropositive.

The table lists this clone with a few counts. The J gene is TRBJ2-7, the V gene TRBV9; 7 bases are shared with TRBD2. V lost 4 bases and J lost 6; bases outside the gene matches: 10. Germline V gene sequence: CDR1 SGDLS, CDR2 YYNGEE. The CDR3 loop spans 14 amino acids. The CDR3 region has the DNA TGTGCCAGCAGCCCCTCAGGCGGGGGTGGCGAGCAGTACTTC. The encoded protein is CASSPSGGGGEQYF. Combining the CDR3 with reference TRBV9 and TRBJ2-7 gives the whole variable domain DSGVTQTPKHLITATGQRVTLRCSPRSGDLSVYWYQQSLDQGLQFLIQYYNGEERAKGNILERFSAQQFPDLHSELNLSSLELGDSALYFCASSPSGGGGEQYFGPGTRLTVT.

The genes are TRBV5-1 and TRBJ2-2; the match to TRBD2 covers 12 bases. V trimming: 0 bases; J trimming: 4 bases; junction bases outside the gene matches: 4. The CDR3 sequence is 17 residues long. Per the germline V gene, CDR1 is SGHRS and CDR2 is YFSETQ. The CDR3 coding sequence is TGCGCCAGCAGCTTGGCTCCGGGACTAGCGGGCACCGGGGAGCTGTTTTTT. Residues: CASSLAPGLAGTGELFF.

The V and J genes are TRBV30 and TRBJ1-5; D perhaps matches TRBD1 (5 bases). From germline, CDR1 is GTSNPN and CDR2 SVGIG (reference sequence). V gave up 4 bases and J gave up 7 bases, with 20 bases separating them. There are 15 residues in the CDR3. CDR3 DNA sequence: TGTGCCTGGACGGGTGGTCGGGGGACTGGACAGCCCCAGCATTTT. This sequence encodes CAWTGGRGTGQPQHF. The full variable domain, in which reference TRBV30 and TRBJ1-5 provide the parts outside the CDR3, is SQTIHQWPATLVQPVGSPLSLECTVEGTSNPNLYWYRQAAGRGLQLLFYSVGIGQISSEVPQNLSASRPQDRQFILSSKKLLLSDSGFYLCAWTGGRGTGQPQHFGDGTRLSIL.

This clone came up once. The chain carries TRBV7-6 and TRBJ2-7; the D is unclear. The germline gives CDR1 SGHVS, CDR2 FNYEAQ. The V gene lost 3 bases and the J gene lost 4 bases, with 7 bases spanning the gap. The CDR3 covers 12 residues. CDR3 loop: CASSFTEYEQYF. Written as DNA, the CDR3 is TGTGCCAGCAGCTTCACGGAGTACGAGCAGTACTTC.

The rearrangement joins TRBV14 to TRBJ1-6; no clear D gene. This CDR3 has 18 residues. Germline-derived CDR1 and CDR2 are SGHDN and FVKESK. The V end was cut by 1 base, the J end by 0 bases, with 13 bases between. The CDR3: CASSQGSRWSSYNSPLHF. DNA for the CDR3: TGTGCCAGCAGCCAAGGGTCAAGGTGGAGCTCCTATAATTCACCCCTCCACTTT.

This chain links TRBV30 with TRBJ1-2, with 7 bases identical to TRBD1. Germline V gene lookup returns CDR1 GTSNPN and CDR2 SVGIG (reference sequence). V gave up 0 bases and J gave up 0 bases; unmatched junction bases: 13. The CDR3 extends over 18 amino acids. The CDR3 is CAWSVSGTAYRTNYGYTF. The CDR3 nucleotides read TGTGCCTGGAGTGTATCCGGGACAGCTTACAGAACTAACTATGGCTACACCTTC.

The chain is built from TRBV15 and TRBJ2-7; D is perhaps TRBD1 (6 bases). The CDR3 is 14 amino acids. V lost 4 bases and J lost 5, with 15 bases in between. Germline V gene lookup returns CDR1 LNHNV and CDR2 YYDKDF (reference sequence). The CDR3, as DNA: TGTGCCACCAGCACACAACAGGGCGTCCACGAGCAGTACTTC. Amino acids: CATSTQQGVHEQYF.

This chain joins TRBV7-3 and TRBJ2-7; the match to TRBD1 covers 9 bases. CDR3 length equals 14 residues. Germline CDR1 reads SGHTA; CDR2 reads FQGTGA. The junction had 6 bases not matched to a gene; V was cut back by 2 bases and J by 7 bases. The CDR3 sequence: CASSLRQGVGEQYF. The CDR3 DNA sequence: TGTGCCAGCAGCTTACGACAGGGGGTAGGGGAGCAGTACTTC.

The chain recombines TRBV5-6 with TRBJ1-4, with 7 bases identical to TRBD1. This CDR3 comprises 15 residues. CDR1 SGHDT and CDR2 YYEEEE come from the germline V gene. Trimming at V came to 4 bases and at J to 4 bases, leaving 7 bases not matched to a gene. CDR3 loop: CASSVQGLLNEKLFF. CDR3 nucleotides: TGTGCCAGCAGCGTACAGGGGTTGCTTAATGAAAAACTGTTTTTT.

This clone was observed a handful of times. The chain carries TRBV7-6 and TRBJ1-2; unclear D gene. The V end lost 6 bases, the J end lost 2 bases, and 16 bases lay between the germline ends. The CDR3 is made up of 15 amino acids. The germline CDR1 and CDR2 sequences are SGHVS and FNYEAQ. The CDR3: CASSPAGVHNYGYTF. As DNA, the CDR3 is TGTGCCAGCAGTCCCGCCGGGGTACACAACTATGGCTACACCTTC.

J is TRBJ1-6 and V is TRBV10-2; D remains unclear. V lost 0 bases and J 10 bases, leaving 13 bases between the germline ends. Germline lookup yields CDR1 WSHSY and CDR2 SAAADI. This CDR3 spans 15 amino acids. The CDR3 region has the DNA TGCGCCAGCAGTGAGTCGACGACTATAGGGTCACCCCTCCACTTT. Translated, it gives CASSESTTIGSPLHF.

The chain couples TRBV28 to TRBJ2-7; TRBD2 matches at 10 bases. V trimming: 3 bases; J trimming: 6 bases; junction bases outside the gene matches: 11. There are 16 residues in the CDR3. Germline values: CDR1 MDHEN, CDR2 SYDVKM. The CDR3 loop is CASSFPGSGRASEQYF. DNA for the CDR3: TGTGCCAGCAGTTTCCCCGGGAGCGGGAGGGCCTCCGAGCAGTACTTC. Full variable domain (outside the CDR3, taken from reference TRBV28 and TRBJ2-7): DVKVTQSSRYLVKRTGEKVFLECVQDMDHENMFWYRQDPGLGLRLIYFSYDVKMKEKGDIPEGYSVSREKKERFSLILESASTNQTSMYLCASSFPGSGRASEQYFGPGTRLTVT.